This paragraph covers one T cell receptor (beta chain) sequence. The CDR3 has 15 residues. Per the germline V gene, CDR1 is SEHNR and CDR2 is FQNEAQ (reference sequence). V shed 1 base and J shed 6 bases, with 14 bases lying between them. These data come from a study of blood T cell repertoires in COVID-19. At the level of the study: Material from acute and convalescent COVID-19 was sourced from the United States, Italy and Spain. PBMCs, B-cell-depleted T cells, or T cells provided the cDNA or gDNA that made up the material.

Assay: immunoSEQ multiplex PCR; the TCRdb copy retains only in-frame clones and omits some. This table holds roughly 100,000 clones, around 79% found once. The specimen was peripheral blood. This receptor was identified in a woman of 80 years or more with acute or convalescent COVID-19. The chain couples TRBV7-9 to TRBJ2-3; possible D gene TRBD1, 6 bases. CDR3 sequence reads: CASSLGGLLGDTQYF. DNA for the CDR3: TGTGCCAGCAGCTTAGGGGGGCTCCTAGGGGATACGCAGTATTTT.